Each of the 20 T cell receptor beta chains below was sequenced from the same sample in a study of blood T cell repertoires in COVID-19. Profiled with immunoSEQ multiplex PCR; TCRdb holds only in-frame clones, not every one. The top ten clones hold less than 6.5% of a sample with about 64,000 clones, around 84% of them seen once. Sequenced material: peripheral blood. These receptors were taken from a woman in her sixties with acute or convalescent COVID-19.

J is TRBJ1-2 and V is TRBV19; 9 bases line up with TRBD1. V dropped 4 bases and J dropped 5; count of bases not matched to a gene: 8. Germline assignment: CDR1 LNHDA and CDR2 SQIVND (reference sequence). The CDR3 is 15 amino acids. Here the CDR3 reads CASSKLPGTGYGYTF. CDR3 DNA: TGTGCCAGTAGTAAACTTCCCGGGACAGGGTATGGCTACACCTTC.

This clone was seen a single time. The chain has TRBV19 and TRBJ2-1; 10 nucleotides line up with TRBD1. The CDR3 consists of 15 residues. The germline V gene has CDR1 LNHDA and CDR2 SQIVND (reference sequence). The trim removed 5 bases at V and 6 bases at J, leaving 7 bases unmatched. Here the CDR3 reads CASSLRTGGGNEQFF. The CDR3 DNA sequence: TGTGCCAGTAGTTTGAGGACAGGGGGAGGCAATGAGCAGTTCTTC.

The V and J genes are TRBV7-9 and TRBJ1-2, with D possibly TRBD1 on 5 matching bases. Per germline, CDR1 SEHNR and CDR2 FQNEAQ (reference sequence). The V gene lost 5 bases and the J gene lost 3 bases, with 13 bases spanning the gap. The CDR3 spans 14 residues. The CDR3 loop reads CASSPRGGDYGYTF. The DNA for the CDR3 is TGTGCCAGCAGCCCCCGCGGGGGAGACTATGGCTACACCTTC.

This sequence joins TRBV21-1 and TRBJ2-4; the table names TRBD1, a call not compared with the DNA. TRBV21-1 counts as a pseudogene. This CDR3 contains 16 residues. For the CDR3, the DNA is TGTGCCAGCAGCAATACAGGCCTTGTCACCAAAAACATTCAGTACTTC. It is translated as CASSNTGLVTKNIQYF.

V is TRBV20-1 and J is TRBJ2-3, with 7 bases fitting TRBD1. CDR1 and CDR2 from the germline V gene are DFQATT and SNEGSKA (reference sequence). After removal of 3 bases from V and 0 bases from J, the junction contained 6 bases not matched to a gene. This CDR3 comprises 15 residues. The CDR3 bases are TGCAGTGCTAGTAAGGGGGCAGCCAGCACAGATACGCAGTATTTT. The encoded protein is CSASKGAASTDTQYF.

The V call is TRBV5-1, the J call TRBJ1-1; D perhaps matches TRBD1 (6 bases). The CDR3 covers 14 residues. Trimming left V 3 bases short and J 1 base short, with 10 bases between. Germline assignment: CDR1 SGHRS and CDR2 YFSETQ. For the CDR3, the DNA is TGCGCCAGCAGCTACGGGACACAGAACACTGAAGCTTTCTTT. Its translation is CASSYGTQNTEAFF.

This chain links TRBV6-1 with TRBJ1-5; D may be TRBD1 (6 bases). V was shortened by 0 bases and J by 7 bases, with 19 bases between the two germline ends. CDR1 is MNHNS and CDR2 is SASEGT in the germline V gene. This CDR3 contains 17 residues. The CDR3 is CASSEALGRGSLQPQHF. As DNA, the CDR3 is TGTGCCAGCAGTGAAGCTTTGGGCAGGGGATCGTTACAGCCCCAGCATTTT.

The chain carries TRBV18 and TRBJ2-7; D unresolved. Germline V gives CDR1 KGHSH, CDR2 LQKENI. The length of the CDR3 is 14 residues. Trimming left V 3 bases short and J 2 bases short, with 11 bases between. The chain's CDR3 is CASSPGQTAYEQYF. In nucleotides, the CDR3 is TGTGCCAGCTCACCTGGGCAGACCGCCTACGAGCAGTACTTC.

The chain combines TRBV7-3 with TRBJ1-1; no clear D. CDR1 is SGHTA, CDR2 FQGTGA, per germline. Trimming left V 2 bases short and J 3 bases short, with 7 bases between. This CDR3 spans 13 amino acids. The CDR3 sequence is CASSLLLYTEAFF. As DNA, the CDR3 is TGTGCCAGCAGCTTACTACTTTACACTGAAGCTTTCTTT.

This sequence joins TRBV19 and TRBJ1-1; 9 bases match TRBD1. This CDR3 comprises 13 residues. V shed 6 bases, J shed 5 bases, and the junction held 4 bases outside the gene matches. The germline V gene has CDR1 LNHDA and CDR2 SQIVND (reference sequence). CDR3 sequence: CASRGQGRTEAFF. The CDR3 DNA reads TGTGCCAGTAGGGGACAGGGTAGAACTGAAGCTTTCTTT.

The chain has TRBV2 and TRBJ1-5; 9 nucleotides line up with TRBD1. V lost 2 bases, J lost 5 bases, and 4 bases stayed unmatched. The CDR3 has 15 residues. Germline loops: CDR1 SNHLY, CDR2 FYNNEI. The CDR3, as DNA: TGTGCCAGCAGTGAAACAGGGGGCAGCCATCAGCCCCAGCATTTT. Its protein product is CASSETGGSHQPQHF.

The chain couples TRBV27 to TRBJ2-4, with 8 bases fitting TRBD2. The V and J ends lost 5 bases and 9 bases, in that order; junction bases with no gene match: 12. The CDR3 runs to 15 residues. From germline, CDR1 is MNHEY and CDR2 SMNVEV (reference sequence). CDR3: CASSPPAGAASIQYF. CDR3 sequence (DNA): TGTGCCAGCAGTCCCCCAGCGGGGGCCGCAAGCATTCAGTACTTC.

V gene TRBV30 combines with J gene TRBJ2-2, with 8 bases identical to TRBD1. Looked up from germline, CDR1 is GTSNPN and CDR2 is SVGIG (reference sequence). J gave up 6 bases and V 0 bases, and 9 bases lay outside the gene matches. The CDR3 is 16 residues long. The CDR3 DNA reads TGTGCCTGGAGTGTAGTCAGGGGGCAGGGAGCCGGGGAGCTGTTTTTT. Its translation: CAWSVVRGQGAGELFF.

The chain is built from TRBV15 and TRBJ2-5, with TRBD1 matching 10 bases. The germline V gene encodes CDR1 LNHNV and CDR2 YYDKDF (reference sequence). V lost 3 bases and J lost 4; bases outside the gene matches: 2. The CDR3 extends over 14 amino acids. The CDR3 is CATSRRDRGETQYF. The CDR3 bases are TGTGCCACCAGCAGGAGGGACAGGGGAGAGACCCAGTACTTC. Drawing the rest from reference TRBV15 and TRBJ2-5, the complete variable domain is DAMVIQNPRYQVTQFGKPVTLSCSQTLNHNVMYWYQQKSSQAPKLLFHYYDKDFNNEADTPDNFQSRRPNTSFCFLDIRSPGLGDTAMYLCATSRRDRGETQYFGPGTRLLVL.

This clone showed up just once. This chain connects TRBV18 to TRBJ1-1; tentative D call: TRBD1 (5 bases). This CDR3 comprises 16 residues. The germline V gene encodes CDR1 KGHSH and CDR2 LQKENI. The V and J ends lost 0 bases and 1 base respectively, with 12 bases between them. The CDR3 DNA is TGTGCCAGCTCACCACCGGTGGGACTACAGAACACTGAAGCTTTCTTT. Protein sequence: CASSPPVGLQNTEAFF.

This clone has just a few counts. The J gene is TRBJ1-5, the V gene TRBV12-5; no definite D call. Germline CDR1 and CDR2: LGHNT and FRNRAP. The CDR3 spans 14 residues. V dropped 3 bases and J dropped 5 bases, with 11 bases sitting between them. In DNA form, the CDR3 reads TGTGCTAGTGGTTTTGGTCAGTCCCATCAGCCCCAGCATTTT. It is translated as CASGFGQSHQPQHF.

CDR3 residues: CASSVRGGTEAFF. The CDR3 region has the DNA TGTGCCAGCAGCGTACGCGGTGGGACTGAAGCTTTCTTT. The chain links TRBV7-8 to TRBJ1-1; D is ambiguous. This CDR3 has 13 amino acids. Germline V gives CDR1 SGHVS, CDR2 FQNEAQ. Trimming pared 5 bases from V and 5 bases from J, leaving 12 bases between.

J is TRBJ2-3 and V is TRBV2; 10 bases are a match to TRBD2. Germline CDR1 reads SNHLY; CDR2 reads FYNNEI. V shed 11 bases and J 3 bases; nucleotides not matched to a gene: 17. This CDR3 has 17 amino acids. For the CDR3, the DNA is TGTGCCTCCCGACGGCTAGCGGGGGCCTTGGGGACAGATACGCAGTATTTT. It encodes CASRRLAGALGTDTQYF.

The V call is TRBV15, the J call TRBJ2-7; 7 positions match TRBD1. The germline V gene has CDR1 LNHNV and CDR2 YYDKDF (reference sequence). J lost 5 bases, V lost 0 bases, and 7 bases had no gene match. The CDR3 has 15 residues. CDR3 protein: CATSRDVGQGDEQYF. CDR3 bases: TGTGCCACCAGCAGAGATGTCGGGCAGGGGGACGAGCAGTACTTC.

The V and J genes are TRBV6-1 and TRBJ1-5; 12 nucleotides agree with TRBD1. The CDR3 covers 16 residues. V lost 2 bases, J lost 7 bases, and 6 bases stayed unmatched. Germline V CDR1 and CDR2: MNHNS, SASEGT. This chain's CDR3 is CASSEQGTGGWQPQHF. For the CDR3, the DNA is TGTGCCAGCAGTGAACAGGGGACAGGGGGCTGGCAGCCCCAGCATTTT.